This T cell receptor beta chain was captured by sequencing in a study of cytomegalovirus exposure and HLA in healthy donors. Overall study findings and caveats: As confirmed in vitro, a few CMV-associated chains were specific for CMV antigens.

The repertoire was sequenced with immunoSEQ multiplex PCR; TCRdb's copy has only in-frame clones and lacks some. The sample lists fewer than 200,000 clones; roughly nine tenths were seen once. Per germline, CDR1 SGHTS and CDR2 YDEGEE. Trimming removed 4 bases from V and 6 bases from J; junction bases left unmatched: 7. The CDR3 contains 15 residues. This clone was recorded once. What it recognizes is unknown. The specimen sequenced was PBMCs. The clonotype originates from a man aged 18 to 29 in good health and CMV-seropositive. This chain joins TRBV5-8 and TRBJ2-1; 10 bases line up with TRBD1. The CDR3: CASSAGTGESNEQFF. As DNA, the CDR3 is TGTGCCAGCAGCGCGGGGACAGGGGAATCCAATGAGCAGTTCTTC.